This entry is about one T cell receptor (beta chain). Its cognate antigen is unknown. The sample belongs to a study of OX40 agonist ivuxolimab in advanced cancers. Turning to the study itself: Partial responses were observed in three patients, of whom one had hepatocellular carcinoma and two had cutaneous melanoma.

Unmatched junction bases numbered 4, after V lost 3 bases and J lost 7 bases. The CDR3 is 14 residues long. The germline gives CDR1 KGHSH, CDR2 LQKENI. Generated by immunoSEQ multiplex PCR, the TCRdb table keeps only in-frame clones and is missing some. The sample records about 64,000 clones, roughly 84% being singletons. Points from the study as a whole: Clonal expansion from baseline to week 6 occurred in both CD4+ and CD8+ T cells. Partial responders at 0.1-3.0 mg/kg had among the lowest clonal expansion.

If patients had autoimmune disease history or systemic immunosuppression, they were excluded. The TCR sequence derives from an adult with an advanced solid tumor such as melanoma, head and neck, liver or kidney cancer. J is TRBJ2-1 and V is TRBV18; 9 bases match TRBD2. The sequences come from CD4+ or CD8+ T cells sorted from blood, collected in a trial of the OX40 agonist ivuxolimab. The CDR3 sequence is CASSPRGGTNEQFF. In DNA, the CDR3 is TGTGCCAGCTCACCGCGGGGGGGCACGAATGAGCAGTTCTTC.